The 12 T cell receptor beta chains below come from one sample, sequenced in a study of shared clonotypes between healthy human individuals. The data were produced by immunoSEQ multiplex PCR, yet TCRdb's version contains in-frame clones alone and is incomplete. The table has millions of clones, over 85% seen once; the top ten hold 0.14%. Sequenced: naive CD4+ T cells sorted from blood. The subset here: CD45RA+ positively selected. These receptors came from a man aged 18-30 years in good health.

The chain couples TRBV6-1 to TRBJ1-5, with 7 bases lining up with TRBD1. Trimming at V came to 6 bases and at J to 2 bases, leaving 4 bases not matched to a gene. In germline, CDR1 is MNHNS, CDR2 SASEGT. The CDR3 runs 14 residues. The chain's CDR3 is CASRGTGGNQPQHF. DNA for the CDR3: TGTGCCAGCAGGGGAACAGGGGGCAATCAGCCCCAGCATTTT.

The rearrangement links TRBV11-2 to TRBJ2-3; weak D call: TRBD2 (5 bases). The V gene lost 5 bases and the J gene lost 3 bases, with 15 bases spanning the gap. Germline V gives CDR1 SGHAT, CDR2 FQNNGV. The CDR3 totals 15 residues. The CDR3 loop reads CASSQSGSMTDTQYF. CDR3 bases: TGTGCCAGCAGCCAATCGGGATCCATGACAGATACGCAGTATTTT.

CDR3 in DNA: TGTGCCAGCAGCATCGGACAGGGGAAAGAGACCCAGTACTTC. This codes for CASSIGQGKETQYF. This chain connects TRBV5-8 to TRBJ2-5; 9 nucleotides match TRBD1. The V gene end was trimmed by 4 bases and the J gene end by 3 bases; junction bases not matched to a gene: 4. The CDR3 has 14 residues. Germline V CDR1 and CDR2: SGHTS, YDEGEE.

The chain links TRBV5-4 to TRBJ2-5; TRBD1 agrees at 7 bases. Germline CDR1 SGHNT, CDR2 YYREEE (reference sequence). The CDR3 is made up of 14 amino acids. The V segment lost 4 bases and the J segment 5 bases; nucleotides outside the gene matches: 8. This CDR3 is CASSPRGFSETQYF. The CDR3 DNA reads TGTGCCAGCAGCCCCAGGGGGTTCAGCGAGACCCAGTACTTC.

The chain employs TRBV5-1 and TRBJ2-1; the D gene is possibly TRBD2 (6 bases). The CDR3 has 14 amino acids. Trimming took 0 bases from V and 4 from J, leaving 8 bases between them. CDR1 and CDR2 (germline): SGHRS, YFSETQ. The chain's CDR3 is CASSLGSGYNEQFF. CDR3 in DNA: TGCGCCAGCAGCTTGGGTAGCGGTTACAATGAGCAGTTCTTC.

The chain couples TRBV18 to TRBJ2-5, with a tentative D call TRBD1 (6 bases). This CDR3 has 16 amino acids. Deletions cut 0 bases from V and 0 bases from J, with 11 bases between. Germline assignment: CDR1 KGHSH and CDR2 LQKENI. The CDR3 is CASSPPGQSYQETQYF. The CDR3 DNA is TGTGCCAGCTCACCACCCGGACAGTCCTACCAAGAGACCCAGTACTTC.

V gene TRBV10-2 combines with J gene TRBJ1-1; no reliable D call. The CDR3 loop spans 12 amino acids. With 3 bases removed from V and 4 bases from J, the gap between germline ends came to 6 bases. The germline CDR1 and CDR2 sequences are WSHSY and SAAADI. CDR3 nucleotide sequence: TGCGCCAGCAGTGAAGGATTCACTGAAGCTTTCTTT. As protein: CASSEGFTEAFF.

This sequence joins TRBV9 and TRBJ2-5, with 8 bases fitting TRBD2. The junction had 8 bases not matched to a gene; V was cut back by 0 bases and J by 4 bases. The CDR3 is made up of 16 amino acids. The germline V gene encodes CDR1 SGDLS and CDR2 YYNGEE. CDR3 amino acids: CASSVVGSGKSETQYF. The CDR3 DNA reads TGTGCCAGCAGCGTAGTCGGTAGCGGGAAATCAGAGACCCAGTACTTC.

The chain employs TRBV6-1 and TRBJ2-5; the D is unclear. V was cut by 3 bases and J by 4 bases, with 9 bases left in between. The CDR3 loop spans 13 amino acids. Germline values: CDR1 MNHNS, CDR2 SASEGT. DNA for the CDR3: TGTGCCAGCAGTGATTGGCAGAGAGAGACCCAGTACTTC. As protein: CASSDWQRETQYF.

The chain uses TRBV6-1 and TRBJ2-1, with 14 bases matching TRBD2. The V and J ends lost 4 bases and 3 bases, in that order; junction bases with no gene match: 8. This CDR3 is 18 amino acids long. CDR1 is MNHNS, CDR2 SASEGT, per germline. The CDR3 region has the DNA TGTGCCAGCAGTGGACCGGGACTAGCGGGAGATCGCTACAATGAGCAGTTCTTC. This sequence encodes CASSGPGLAGDRYNEQFF.

A remark on this clone: The sample carries other DNA sequences with the same CDR3. The chain carries TRBV7-2 and TRBJ1-5, with D perhaps matching TRBD1 (6 bases). CDR1 SGHTA and CDR2 FQGNSA come from the germline V gene. CDR3 length: 13 amino acids. Trimming took off 5 bases at V and 7 bases at J, with 12 bases between the two ends. The CDR3 protein is CASSTRGGQPQHF. The CDR3 DNA reads as TGTGCCAGCAGCACAAGGGGGGGCCAGCCCCAGCATTTT.

This clone was recorded once. The V gene is TRBV6-6, the J gene TRBJ2-7; 8 nucleotides agree with TRBD2. Germline CDR1 reads MNHNY; CDR2 reads SVGAGI (reference sequence). The CDR3 runs to 15 residues. With V trimmed by 6 bases and J by 0 bases, 7 bases remained unmatched. The CDR3 bases are TGTGCCAGCAGCTCCGGGAGGGTTTTCTCCTACGAGCAGTACTTC. Translated, it gives CASSSGRVFSYEQYF.